This T cell receptor (beta chain) was profiled in a study of shared clonotypes between healthy human individuals. Regarding this clone: Its antigen is not identified.

General study points: In several donors, around 5% of naive CD4 clonotypes appeared in common. A generally larger estimated richness was seen in naive subsets than in memory subsets.

Positive CCR7 selection of CD45RO-negative cells yielded the naive CD8 cells, and terminally differentiated effector memory CD45RA+ cells were excluded. Every one of the donors was a Caucasian adult that lived in Nashville, Tennessee. Clones were read by immunoSEQ multiplex PCR, and TCRdb kept only the in-frame ones, dropping some. This sample has approximately 840,000 clones, with approximately 96% found just once. Trimming stripped 3 bases from V and 4 bases from J, with 7 bases between. This CDR3 spans 12 amino acids. Germline V CDR1 and CDR2: SQVTM, ANQGSEA. Sequencing used naive CD8+ T cells sorted from blood. This chain links TRBV29-1 with TRBJ2-1; D unresolved. The sequence derives from a man aged 25-40 years in good health. The CDR3 nucleotides are TGCAGCGTTGACGTTATGTACAATGAGCAGTTCTTC. Its protein is CSVDVMYNEQFF.